A selection of T cell receptor beta chains follows, all from one sample in a study of identifying expanded T cells in peripheral blood. Profiling relied on immunoSEQ multiplex PCR, and the TCRdb table lists in-frame clones only, not all of them. The table shows about 80,000 clones, with more than 75% occurring only once. Sequencing input: blood. Receptors were obtained from a person aged 18-70 years in good health. CDR3s include the opening cysteine and the closing phenylalanine or tryptophan. A D gene is named only where the DNA matches it firmly. The size of a clone is reported for some rows only, either as once, few or many, or as a class for expanded clones.

D: -; V: TRBV28; size: -; J: TRBJ1-6; CDR3: CAIKGSSYNSPLHF; DNA: TGTGCCATAAAAGGCAGCTCCTATAATTCACCCCTCCACTTT
D: -; V: TRBV7-4; size: -; J: TRBJ2-5; CDR3: CASSLGVRGQETQYF; DNA: TGTGCCAGCAGCTTAGGTGTCAGGGGACAAGAGACCCAGTACTTC
D: TRBD2; V: TRBV15; size: -; J: TRBJ2-2; CDR3: CATSVSGDTGELFF; DNA: TGTGCCACCAGCGTTAGCGGGGACACCGGGGAGCTGTTTTTT
D: -; V: TRBV10-3; size: -; J: TRBJ2-5; CDR3: CAISQDQETQYF; DNA: TGTGCCATCAGCCAGGATCAAGAGACCCAGTACTTC
D: -; V: TRBV28; size: few; J: TRBJ1-6; CDR3: CASRPGGRGSPLHF; DNA: TGTGCCAGCAGGCCGGGGGGACGGGGATCACCCCTCCACTTT
D: TRBD2; V: TRBV27; size: -; J: TRBJ2-7; CDR3: CASSPAGGSPYEQYF; DNA: TGTGCCAGCAGTCCCGCGGGGGGGAGCCCCTACGAGCAGTACTTC
D: -; V: TRBV15; size: -; J: TRBJ2-7; CDR3: CATSRVRGNEQYF; DNA: TGTGCCACCAGCAGAGTTAGAGGGAACGAGCAGTACTTC
D: -; V: TRBV6-1; size: -; J: TRBJ1-5; CDR3: CASTREGGSNQPQHF; DNA: TGTGCCAGCACCCGAGAGGGGGGAAGCAATCAGCCCCAGCATTTT
D: -; V: TRBV18; size: -; J: TRBJ1-5; CDR3: CASSPSTGSDRQPQHF; DNA: TGTGCCAGCTCACCTTCCACAGGGTCTGATCGTCAGCCCCAGCATTTT
D: TRBD1; V: TRBV4-1; size: -; J: TRBJ2-1; CDR3: CASSQPRDRVQHNEQFF; DNA: TGCGCCAGCAGCCAACCCCGGGACAGGGTCCAACACAATGAGCAGTTCTTC
D: -; V: TRBV21-1; size: -; J: TRBJ1-5; CDR3: CASSKERQGLNQPQHF; DNA: TGTGCCAGCAGCAAAGAGAGACAGGGGTTGAATCAGCCCCAGCATTTT
D: -; V: TRBV4-3; size: -; J: TRBJ1-3; CDR3: CASSQARGEGTGNTIYF; DNA: TGCGCCAGCAGCCAAGCTAGGGGTGAGGGCACTGGAAACACCATATATTTT
D: -; V: TRBV6-5; size: -; J: TRBJ1-1; CDR3: CASSLSGHMNTEAFF; DNA: TGTGCCAGCAGTTTATCGGGACACATGAACACTGAAGCTTTCTTT
D: -; V: TRBV5-3; size: -; J: TRBJ2-2; CDR3: CARSLEGSQDTGELFF; DNA: TGTGCCAGAAGCTTGGAAGGGAGTCAGGACACCGGGGAGCTGTTTTTT
D: TRBD2; V: TRBV23-1; size: -; J: TRBJ2-1; CDR3: CASSPNLPGLAGVSSYNEQFF; DNA: TGCGCCAGCAGTCCGAACTTACCGGGACTAGCGGGAGTAAGCTCCTACAATGAGCAGTTCTTC
D: -; V: TRBV7-2; size: -; J: TRBJ1-1; CDR3: CASSVNVLISRRDSEAFF; DNA: TGTGCCAGCAGCGTGAACGTTTTAATCTCGCGCCGGGACTCAGAAGCTTTCTTT
D: -; V: TRBV7-6; size: -; J: TRBJ2-3; CDR3: CASSPGSPTDTQYF; DNA: TGTGCCAGCAGCCCGGGGTCCCCCACAGATACGCAGTATTTT